The 3 T cell receptor beta chains in this list originate from one sample, sequenced in a study of blood T cell repertoires in COVID-19 (dated by TCRdb to the early 2020s). The method was the immunoSEQ multiplex PCR assay. TCRdb retrieved this table from immuneACCESS and kept in-frame rearrangements only. Not all clones are present; in checked studies, unresolved V genes account for under half, and no reason is known for the remainder. This sample holds some 390,000 clones; approximately 89% were observed only once. Roughly 2.1% of the sample belongs to the ten largest clones. The sample taken for sequencing was peripheral blood. These receptors originate from a woman aged 60-70 years with COVID-19, enrolled during active disease.

Ten or more counts support this clone. This chain joins TRBV19 and TRBJ1-5; a possible D gene is TRBD1 (5 bases). The V gene's germline CDR1 is LNHDA and CDR2 SQIVND (reference sequence). V lost 1 base and J lost 4, with 20 bases in between. The CDR3 totals 18 residues. The CDR3 spells CASSIVGQGGLGNQPQHF. DNA for the CDR3: TGTGCCAGTAGTATAGTTGGGCAGGGCGGACTAGGGAATCAGCCCCAGCATTTT. Complete variable domain (other parts from reference TRBV19 and TRBJ1-5): DGGITQSPKYLFRKEGQNVTLSCEQNLNHDAMYWYRQDPGQGLRLIYYSQIVNDFQKGDIAEGYSVSREKKESFPLTVTSAQKNPTAFYLCASSIVGQGGLGNQPQHFGDGTRLSIL.

The gene calls are TRBV19 and TRBJ1-6; D uncertain. The V and J ends lost 6 bases and 5 bases respectively, with 11 bases between them. CDR3 length equals 14 residues. Germline CDR1 is LNHDA and CDR2 is SQIVND (reference sequence). Here the CDR3 DNA reads TGTGCCAGTAGCAGGAAGGAAAATAATTCACCCCTCCACTTT. It encodes CASSRKENNSPLHF. Full variable domain (missing parts from reference TRBV19 and TRBJ1-6): DGGITQSPKYLFRKEGQNVTLSCEQNLNHDAMYWYRQDPGQGLRLIYYSQIVNDFQKGDIAEGYSVSREKKESFPLTVTSAQKNPTAFYLCASSRKENNSPLHFGNGTRLTVT.

The chain uses TRBV5-1 and TRBJ2-1, with 7 bases identical to TRBD2. This CDR3 has 17 residues. The J segment lost 2 bases and the V segment lost 4 bases, leaving 12 bases of the junction unmatched. Germline V CDR1 and CDR2: SGHRS, YFSETQ. CDR3 sequence (DNA): TGCGCCAGCAGCCCGCGGTCGGGGGGTTGGACCTACAATGAGCAGTTCTTC. Protein product: CASSPRSGGWTYNEQFF.